This T cell receptor (beta chain) comes out of a study of T cells in Graves' hyperthyroidism and ophthalmopathy. Study-level background: Peripheral blood collection took place at initial diagnosis, before any treatment. Findings of the study overall: The blood repertoire included most of the expanded thyroid clonotypes above 0.001.

Per the germline V gene, CDR1 is SGHTA and CDR2 is FQGNSA. V was pared by 5 bases and J by 3 bases, with 10 bases between. CDR3 size: 13 residues. This clonotype was recorded at least ten times. Its target is not known. Under 12 ml fresh peripheral blood yielded the PBMCs. TCR beta CDR3 regions were amplified from RNA transcripts. With the HTBI primer set, the TCR CDR3 went through a first round of RT-PCR. MiXCR, run by TCRdb on the multiplex PCR reads, gives a single entry per CDR3 protein. Of almost 250,000 distinct CDR3 sequences listed, approximately 23% are singletons. The sequencing input was blood. The clonotype originates from a woman aged 40 to 50 with Graves' ophthalmopathy. The V gene is TRBV7-2, the J gene TRBJ1-1, with D hard to call. The CDR3 is CASSPTDYTEAFF. The CDR3 coding sequence is TGTGCCAGCAGCCCGACTGATTACACTGAAGCTTTCTTT.